The 22 T cell receptor beta chains listed next were all sequenced from one sample in a study of blood T cells in healthy people across ages. Next came a second PCR, run for roughly 6 to 11 cycles, which used a sample-barcoded 5' primer along with a J-beta primer mix. MiXCR, applied by TCRdb to the 5' RACE reads, yields one record per CDR3 protein. This table has some 800,000 distinct CDR3 sequences, approximately 44% appearing once. The sample taken for sequencing was blood. These TCRs come from a man in his sixties in good health.

The chain is built from TRBV7-3 and TRBJ2-2, with 9 bases that match TRBD1. J was trimmed by 4 bases and V by 1 base; bases with no gene match: 4. Germline V gene lookup returns CDR1 SGHTA and CDR2 FQGTGA. CDR3 length equals 16 residues. As DNA, the CDR3 is TGTGCCAGCAGCTTAAGGGACAGGGTTAGCACCGGGGAGCTGTTTTTT. Protein sequence: CASSLRDRVSTGELFF.

The chain recombines TRBV11-3 with TRBJ2-3; 9 nucleotides line up with TRBD1. Germline V gene data show CDR1 as SGHNT and CDR2 as YENEEA. This CDR3 spans 16 amino acids. Losses at the gene ends were 3 bases for V and 2 bases for J; bases not matched to a gene: 6. The CDR3: CASSFGTGTHTDTQYF. The CDR3, as DNA: TGTGCCAGCAGCTTCGGGACAGGGACACACACAGATACGCAGTATTTT.

This clonotype was picked up a small number of times. J is TRBJ1-2 and V is TRBV12-3 or TRBV12-4; maybe TRBD1 (6 bases). This CDR3 is 13 amino acids long. V was cut by 5 bases and J by 2 bases, with 9 bases left in between. The CDR3 reads CASSGTRNYGYTF. Written as DNA, the CDR3 is TGTGCCAGCAGTGGGACACGAAACTATGGCTACACCTTC.

The chain links TRBV25-1 to TRBJ1-2; maybe TRBD1 (5 bases). The CDR3 sequence is 16 residues long. CDR1 MGHDK and CDR2 SYGVNS come from the germline V gene. Trimming took off 2 bases at V and 3 bases at J, with 16 bases between the two ends. CDR3 protein: CASSETLGQGDYGYTF. DNA for the CDR3: TGTGCCAGCAGTGAAACGCTCGGGCAGGGAGACTATGGCTACACCTTC.

This clonotype was counted only a few times. The rearrangement uses TRBV29-1 and TRBJ1-4; perhaps TRBD1 as D (5 bases). CDR3 size: 13 residues. CDR1 and CDR2 from the germline V gene are SQVTM and ANQGSEA. V was shortened by 3 bases and J by 5 bases, with 10 bases between the two germline ends. Written as DNA, the CDR3 is TGCAGCGTTGAGTGGGGGAAGAATGAAAAACTGTTTTTT. It yields the protein CSVEWGKNEKLFF.

The gene calls are TRBV25-1 and TRBJ1-4; 7 nucleotides agree with TRBD1. V was clipped by 6 bases and J by 3 bases; unmatched bases: 10. This CDR3 spans 16 amino acids. Germline lookup yields CDR1 MGHDK and CDR2 SYGVNS. The CDR3 coding sequence is TGTGCCAGCAGCCCGACAGGGTCTCGGGCTAATGAAAAACTGTTTTTT. This sequence encodes CASSPTGSRANEKLFF.

This clonotype was recorded once. The chain couples TRBV27 to TRBJ2-7; D may be TRBD2 (5 bases). Germline lookup yields CDR1 MNHEY and CDR2 SMNVEV (reference sequence). The V and J ends lost 2 bases and 7 bases respectively, with 18 bases between them. There are 15 residues in the CDR3. The CDR3 protein is CASSLGFPLSGEQYF. CDR3 DNA sequence: TGTGCCAGCAGTTTAGGGTTCCCCCTAAGCGGTGAGCAGTACTTC.

The chain couples TRBV11-3 to TRBJ2-2; D is tentatively TRBD1 or TRBD2 (5 bases each). Between the trimmed V and J ends, which lost 0 bases and 9 bases, there was a span of 14 bases. Germline V lookup: CDR1 SGHNT, CDR2 YENEEA. CDR3 length: 15 residues. CDR3 bases: TGTGCCAGCAGCTTAGAGGGGACCGCGGGCAGGGAGCTGTTTTTT. It translates to CASSLEGTAGRELFF.

The genes are TRBV5-8 and TRBJ2-4, with D hard to call. The CDR3 covers 17 residues. Germline values: CDR1 SGHTS, CDR2 YDEGEE. V was shortened by 0 bases and J by 2 bases, with 15 bases between the two germline ends. CDR3 bases: TGTGCCAGCAGCTTGGTGTATCGTCAGGCTCCCAAAAACATTCAGTACTTC. Translating gives CASSLVYRQAPKNIQYF. Based on the CDR3 plus reference TRBV5-8 and TRBJ2-4, the full variable domain is EAGVTQSPTHLIKTRGQQATLRCSPISGHTSVYWYQQALGLGLQFLLWYDEGEERNRGNFPPRFSGRQFPNYSSELNVNALELEDSALYLCASSLVYRQAPKNIQYFGAGTRLSVL.

This clonotype was counted a few times. The genes are TRBV5-1 and TRBJ1-6; D not resolved. The germline gives CDR1 SGHRS, CDR2 YFSETQ. The CDR3 spans 15 residues. Between the trimmed V and J ends, which lost 4 bases and 5 bases, there was a span of 13 bases. The CDR3 DNA is TGCGCCAGCAGCATCCAGTACGGAGATAATTCACCCCTCCACTTT. Its protein is CASSIQYGDNSPLHF.

This clonotype was seen more than once but under ten times. J is TRBJ2-7 and V is TRBV5-6; 8 nucleotides line up with TRBD1. The CDR3 runs to 14 residues. Germline values: CDR1 SGHDT, CDR2 YYEEEE. The trim removed 1 base at V and 6 bases at J, leaving 6 bases unmatched. For the CDR3, the DNA is TGTGCCAGCAGCTTGTTCGACAGGGGAAGCGAGCAGTACTTC. As protein: CASSLFDRGSEQYF.

V and J are TRBV24-1 and TRBJ2-3; D remains unclear. Per the germline V gene, CDR1 is KGHDR and CDR2 is SFDVKD. The CDR3 is 11 amino acids. V was clipped by 5 bases and J by 5 bases, with 4 bases between them. The CDR3 nucleotides are TGTGCCACCAGTGGAGGAGATACGCAGTATTTT. It is translated as CATSGGDTQYF.

The CDR3 nucleotides read TGCGCCAGCAGCTTGGAGTCAGGGAACTATGGCTACACCTTC. It codes for CASSLESGNYGYTF. The chain recombines TRBV5-1 with TRBJ1-2; maybe TRBD1 (5 bases). This CDR3 is built from 14 residues. In germline, CDR1 is SGHRS, CDR2 YFSETQ. With 0 bases removed from V and 2 bases from J, the gap between germline ends came to 8 bases.

The rearrangement links TRBV7-2 to TRBJ1-4; D call uncertain. The CDR3 extends over 12 amino acids. Trimming left V 3 bases short and J 8 bases short, with 7 bases between. Germline CDR1 and CDR2: SGHTA and FQGNSA. The DNA of the CDR3 is TGTGCCAGCAGCTTGTTCACAGAAAAACTGTTTTTT. Its translation: CASSLFTEKLFF.

This clonotype was seen only a few times. The chain recombines TRBV20-1 with TRBJ2-3, with TRBD2 as a possible D gene (6 bases). The CDR3 is 16 amino acids. Trimming stripped 0 bases from V and 4 bases from J, with 17 bases between. Per germline, CDR1 DFQATT and CDR2 SNEGSKA (reference sequence). Here the CDR3 DNA reads TGCAGTGCTAGAGAATTTCGGAGGGTGGGCGCAGATACGCAGTATTTT. This codes for CSAREFRRVGADTQYF.

This clonotype was seen only once. The chain is built from TRBV2 and TRBJ2-5; 7 nucleotides match TRBD1. The CDR3 runs to 13 residues. Trimming cost V 4 bases and J 11 bases; bases outside gene matches: 10. Germline-derived CDR1 and CDR2 are SNHLY and FYNNEI. The CDR3 here is CASSGTGFGEQYF. The DNA for the CDR3 is TGTGCCAGCAGTGGGACAGGTTTCGGGGAGCAGTACTTC.

The gene calls are TRBV6-5 and TRBJ1-6, with TRBD1 matching over 9 bases. This CDR3 is 15 amino acids long. Per the germline V gene, CDR1 is MNHEY and CDR2 is SVGAGI. Germline trimming cut 2 bases from V and 10 bases from J; bases unmatched to any gene: 6. The CDR3 sequence is CASSYGGQGWSPLHF. The DNA of the CDR3 is TGTGCCAGCAGTTACGGAGGACAGGGGTGGTCACCCCTCCACTTT.

This clonotype was seen a few times. The chain employs TRBV13 and TRBJ2-7; perhaps TRBD2 as D (5 bases). The length of the CDR3 is 13 residues. The germline V and J ends were trimmed by 8 bases and 6 bases, with 17 bases remaining between them. Germline CDR1 and CDR2: PRHDT and FYEKMQ (reference sequence). CDR3 DNA sequence: TGTGCCAGCTCTATTATTCGGGGTTCCGAGCAGTACTTC. It yields the protein CASSIIRGSEQYF.

The table lists this clonotype with many counts. The chain couples TRBV20-1 to TRBJ2-7; 9 nucleotides agree with TRBD1. This CDR3 has 13 amino acids. Germline CDR1 DFQATT, CDR2 SNEGSKA (reference sequence). V was pared by 5 bases and J by 5 bases, with 7 bases of the junction left unmatched. The CDR3 nucleotides read TGCAGTGCTTGGACAGGGGAAAAGGACGAGCAGTACTTC. Protein product: CSAWTGEKDEQYF.

The gene calls are TRBV12-3 or TRBV12-4 and TRBJ1-2, with D maybe TRBD1 (6 bases). V lost 2 bases to trimming and J lost 0 bases, with 10 bases between them. CDR3 length: 15 amino acids. The CDR3 region is CASSLSGQTNYGYTF. The CDR3 DNA reads TGTGCCAGCAGTTTAAGCGGACAGACTAACTATGGCTACACCTTC.

V usage is TRBV27 and J usage is TRBJ1-2, with 12 bases aligning to TRBD1. Germline CDR1 reads MNHEY; CDR2 reads SMNVEV (reference sequence). The CDR3 contains 15 residues. After removal of 5 bases from V and 8 bases from J, the junction contained 9 bases not matched to a gene. The chain's CDR3 is CASSTRDRGPSGYTF. CDR3 coding DNA: TGTGCCAGCAGTACCCGGGACAGGGGGCCTTCGGGCTACACCTTC.

In the case of this clonotype: A single base separates this from a much larger clone, so it may be a read error. The rearrangement joins TRBV28 to TRBJ1-5, with D hard to call. The CDR3 extends over 10 amino acids. Germline CDR1 MDHEN, CDR2 SYDVKM. Trimming stripped 11 bases from V and 3 bases from J, with 5 bases between. The CDR3 nucleotides read TGTGCCGCGGTCAATCAGCCCCAGCATTTT. Translating gives CAAVNQPQHF.